This T cell receptor (beta chain) is drawn from a study of shared clonotypes between healthy human individuals (dated by TCRdb to between 2020 and 2021). Study-wide context: A few men and two women, aged 18 to 49 years, made up the cohort. To estimate repertoire size and how much clonotypes are shared between individuals, the study performed deep sequencing of blood TCR repertoires from about 5 healthy adults. Leukapheresis yielded between about 0.9 and 8.9 billion PBMCs per donor. To increase sequencing depth and limit assay-specific biases, different laboratories used diverse techniques to prepare libraries and sequence TCR repertoires. For each donor, CD4 naive and CD4 memory were each run on three plates, CD8 naive on two plates, and CD8 memory on one plate. Study-level results and caveats: Rarefaction of sorted-subset datasets indicated incomplete sequencing despite the large sequencing depth. Naive subsets generally had larger estimated clonotype richness than memory subsets did. When several donors were compared, the shared fraction of clonotypes was around 5% for naive CD4, 3% to 4% for naive CD8, 2.3% for memory CD4, and 0.35% to 0.5% for memory CD8. The genetic and exposure-history diversity represented was limited by the small number of donors. Only blood was sampled, and tissue TCR repertoires likely differ from those in blood. Based on pairwise subsampling, the degree of clonotype sharing among donors was expected to be affected by sequencing depth. Compared with non-shared clonotypes, the clonotypes found in all four sorted-subset donors had higher generation probabilities.

Using the deep immunoSEQ assay, TCR CDR3 regions were amplified from genomic DNA by multiplex PCR. Genomic DNA extracted from each cell subset was distributed evenly over all wells of several immunoSEQ 96-well plates, and each plate served as one replicate. For sorted subsets, about 200 ng genomic DNA, equal to about 30,000 T cell genomes, was loaded into each replicate PCR. The purified libraries were quantified using a Qubit 3.0 fluorometer, sized with a Bioanalyzer 2100, and then quantified again using the KAPA Library Quantification kit. Each immunoSEQ 96-well plate was sequenced on its own single-read 150-cycle Illumina NextSeq 550 flow cell. The paper's processing steps were these. Because the immunoSEQ output included only junctional sequences and no quality scores, the filtering could not be the same as the filtering used for full-length reads. To assign V/J genes and CDR3, sequences were annotated against IMGT germline references using PyIR, a Python wrapper for IgBLAST v1.9. Any read was removed if the V/J assignment was weak (E-value above 1e-6), the CDR3 was missing, or the read contained stop codons, out-of-frame junctions, or ambiguous translated residues. V3J clonotypes were defined as sequences sharing an identical inferred V gene, J gene, and CDR3 amino acid sequence. To compute the percentage overlap between repertoires, the number of shared unique clonotypes was divided by the size of the smaller repertoire. RTK rarefaction, the Chao1 estimator, and Recon v2.1 estimates of unobserved clonotypes were used to assess repertoire richness. Generation probabilities for all TCRbeta clonotypes obtained by the gDNA method from a handful of donors were computed using OLGA. TCRdb provides this immuneACCESS table in a form limited to in-frame rearrangements. Some clones are lacking; in checked studies, under half of them reflect an unresolved V gene, and why the rest are absent is not known. From that table come the V and J calls and clone size; the DNA was used to work out D and trimming. The sample includes about 1 million clones, with around 75% observed a single time. The top ten constitute about 1.5% of the sample.

CDR1 and CDR2, looked up from the germline V gene, are MNHNS and SASEGT. The CDR3 measures 14 amino acids from cysteine to phenylalanine. Here the CDR3 DNA is all that survives: 42 bases in frame from base 1. V is cut by 3 bases and J by 0 bases, and the space between the germline ends is 9 bases. Remarks on this clone: It lacks a known antigen. There are no base qualities to consult, and no much larger clone falls within one base.

Donors were healthy HIV-negative adults with no recently reported acute infections or vaccinations. Every donor was a Caucasian adult residing in Nashville, Tennessee, USA. Magnetic negative selection was used to enrich CD4+ T cells, after which naive cells were positively selected on CD45RA and the negative fraction became the memory subset. After blood collection by leukapheresis, PBMCs were isolated using Ficoll-Histopaque density gradient centrifugation and then cryopreserved in the vapor phase of liquid nitrogen. Purity and quantity of every magnetically sorted T cell population were checked by analytical flow cytometry. Genomic DNA was isolated from each sorted fraction and quantified by UV absorbance on a Nanodrop 2000c.

This TCR was sampled from a man younger than 35 in good health. The rearranged segments are TRBV6-1 and TRBJ2-7; the D gene is not confidently resolved. Material: memory CD4+ T cells sorted from blood. This specimen's cell subset or site label, interpreted: CD45RA-negative fraction. CDR3 reads: CASSERPSSYEQYF. The DNA sequence reads TGTGCCAGCAGTGAGCGACCGAGCTCCTACGAGCAGTACTTC.